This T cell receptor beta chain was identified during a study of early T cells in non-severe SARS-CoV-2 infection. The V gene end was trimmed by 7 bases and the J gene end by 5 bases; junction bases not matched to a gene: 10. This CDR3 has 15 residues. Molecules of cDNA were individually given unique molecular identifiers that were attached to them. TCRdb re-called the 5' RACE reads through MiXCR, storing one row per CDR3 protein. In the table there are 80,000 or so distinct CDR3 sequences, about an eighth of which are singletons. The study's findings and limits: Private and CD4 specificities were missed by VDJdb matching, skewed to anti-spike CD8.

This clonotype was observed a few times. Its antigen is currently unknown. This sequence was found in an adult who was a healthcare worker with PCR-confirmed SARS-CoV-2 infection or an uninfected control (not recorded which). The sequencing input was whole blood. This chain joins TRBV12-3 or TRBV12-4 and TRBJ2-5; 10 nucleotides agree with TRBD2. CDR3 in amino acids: CASTSPAAGGETQYF. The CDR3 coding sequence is TGTGCCAGCACCTCGCCGGCAGCGGGGGGGGAGACCCAGTACTTC.